This TCR beta chain came from a study of cytotoxic CD8 clonotypes in ibrutinib-treated CLL. The overall study: With a range of 6 to 36, the median treatment time before response samples were taken was over 9 months. Study findings and constraints: On treatment, the uncommon public clonotypes contracted or remained stable. The study found baseline clonality above age-matched healthy donors, tracking circulating CD8+ T-cell counts. The clonality went up when patients responded to ibrutinib and dropped back toward baseline at progression.

V was clipped by 5 bases and J by 7 bases; unmatched bases: 5. This CDR3 has 14 residues. The germline V gene has CDR1 MNHNS and CDR2 SASEGT. TCRdb keeps only in-frame clones here, not all; method: immunoSEQ multiplex PCR. The data contain approximately 60,000 clones, roughly 50% of them seen just once; the ten biggest clones take up just over 20%. Concerning this clone itself: Its antigen remains unidentified.

This chain uses TRBV6-1 with TRBJ2-2; 9 nucleotides agree with TRBD1. This clonotype was sampled from a human donor with chronic lymphocytic leukemia. Sample: PBMCs, taken after 24 months of ibrutinib treatment. CDR3 sequence (DNA): TGTGCCAGCAGTCCCGGGACAGGGTTCGGGGAGCTGTTTTTT. Translated: CASSPGTGFGELFF.